This is a list of T cell receptor beta chains from one sample in a study of shared clonotypes between healthy human individuals. Using immunoSEQ multiplex PCR, the repertoire was profiled, and TCRdb retains in-frame clones only, with some absent. The sample carries more than 80,000 clones, about 68% recorded once. Input material: memory CD8+ T cells sorted from blood. The receptors were sampled from a man aged 30 to 39 in good health. The CDR3 runs from the conserved cysteine through the conserved F or W. The order of the fields is D gene, clone size, J gene, V gene, CDR3 protein, CDR3 DNA. A D gene is named only where the DNA matches it firmly. Some rows have no size entry. The others give once, few or many, or a class for an expanded clone.

TRBD1	-	TRBJ1-1	TRBV6-5	CASSLTDRLNTEAFF	TGTGCCAGCAGTCTTACGGACAGGCTGAACACTGAAGCTTTCTTT
TRBD1	-	TRBJ1-5	TRBV25-1	CASSGTGGGNQPQHF	TGTGCCAGCAGTGGGACAGGGGGGGGCAATCAGCCCCAGCATTTT
-	few	TRBJ2-7	TRBV28	CASSFLTKEYTYEQYF	TGTGCCAGCAGTTTCCTAACAAAGGAGTATACCTACGAGCAGTACTTC
TRBD2	-	TRBJ2-4	TRBV18	CASSFSGGNIQYF	TGTGCCAGCTCCTTCTCGGGGGGAAACATTCAGTACTTC
-	once	TRBJ2-3	TRBV11-3	CASSSIPSREDTQYF	TGTGCCAGCAGCTCCATTCCTTCGAGGGAAGATACGCAGTATTTT
TRBD2	-	TRBJ2-1	TRBV7-2	CASSFGTAGVADNEQFF	TGTGCCAGCAGCTTTGGAACTGCGGGAGTCGCTGACAATGAGCAGTTCTTC
-	-	TRBJ1-1	TRBV28	CASSLFGRASVSEAFF	TGTGCCAGCAGTTTATTCGGTAGGGCGTCGGTTTCTGAAGCTTTCTTT
-	-	TRBJ2-7	TRBV28	CASQGRDYEQYF	TGTGCCAGCCAGGGACGGGACTACGAGCAGTACTTC
-	once	TRBJ2-2	TRBV18	CASSTRGSGNTGELFF	TGTGCCAGCTCTACCCGTGGTAGCGGAAACACCGGGGAGCTGTTTTTT
-	-	TRBJ1-5	TRBV11-1	CASSLDSARQPQHF	TGTGCCAGCAGCCTAGACAGCGCTCGTCAGCCCCAGCATTTT
-	many	TRBJ1-1	TRBV10-3	CAISESEVGRASESNTEAFF	TGTGCCATCAGTGAGTCAGAGGTGGGGCGAGCCTCCGAGTCGAACACTGAAGCTTTCTTT
-	-	TRBJ2-7	TRBV18	CASSPSVREYEQYF	TGTGCCAGCTCCCCTTCGGTGCGGGAATACGAGCAGTACTTC
TRBD2	-	TRBJ2-7	TRBV18	CASSPQVLGTTLYEQYF	TGTGCCAGCTCACCACAAGTCTTAGGGACTACTCTATACGAGCAGTACTTC
TRBD1	few	TRBJ1-2	TRBV6-6	CASRDRGIENYGYTF	TGTGCCAGCAGGGACAGGGGAATAGAGAACTATGGCTACACCTTC
-	-	TRBJ1-4	TRBV28	CASSPTPEKLFF	TGTGCCAGCAGTCCCACCCCCGAAAAACTGTTTTTT
TRBD2	-	TRBJ2-1	TRBV5-6	CASSLRTSGSYNEQFF	TGTGCCAGCAGCTTGCGAACTAGCGGGAGCTACAATGAGCAGTTCTTC
TRBD2	-	TRBJ2-5	TRBV5-8	CASSPWTSGSQETQYF	TGTGCCAGCAGCCCTTGGACTAGCGGTTCTCAAGAGACCCAGTACTTC
TRBD1	-	TRBJ1-2	TRBV28	CASSSNLRTGGYTF	TGTGCCAGCAGTTCGAACCTCCGGACAGGAGGCTACACCTTC